This record covers a single TCR beta chain. This entry is derived from a study of blood T cell repertoires in COVID-19. Profiling relied on immunoSEQ multiplex PCR, and the TCRdb table lists in-frame clones only, not all of them. The data show approximately 80,000 clones, 60% to 85% seen once. V lost 0 bases and J 0 bases, leaving 12 bases between the germline ends. The germline V gene encodes CDR1 SGHRS and CDR2 YFSETQ. The CDR3 is 16 amino acids. The sequence came from a human donor in a cohort sampled during active COVID-19. Sequencing was done on a sample of peripheral blood. The rearrangement joins TRBV5-1 to TRBJ1-2; tentative D call: TRBD1 (6 bases). The CDR3 coding sequence is TGCGCCAGCAGCTTGGTAGGTCAGGGGACTAACTATGGCTACACCTTC. Residues: CASSLVGQGTNYGYTF. Supplemented by reference TRBV5-1 and TRBJ1-2, the full variable domain reads KAGVTQTPRYLIKTRGQQVTLSCSPISGHRSVSWYQQTPGQGLQFLFEYFSETQRNKGNFPGRFSGRQFSNSRSEMNVSTLELGDSALYLCASSLVGQGTNYGYTFGSGTRLTVV.